This note documents a single TCR beta chain sequence. There are 16 residues in the CDR3. From germline, CDR1 is SEHNR and CDR2 FQNEAQ (reference sequence). Trimming at V came to 5 bases and at J to 7 bases, leaving 11 bases not matched to a gene. The data were obtained in a study of radiotherapy plus CTLA-4 blockade in lung cancer. People whose metastatic non-small-cell lung cancer was chemo-refractory got focal radiation along with CTLA-4 blockade by ipilimumab. Sequencing was performed with immunoSEQ multiplex PCR; in TCRdb, only in-frame clones are kept and a portion is missing. The sample contains more than 60,000 clones, around 69% of which appear only once.

The chain has TRBV7-9 and TRBJ1-4; TRBD1 matches at 9 bases. Material: peripheral blood, obtained from a patient treated with radiotherapy plus ipilimumab. This clonotype was sampled from a human donor with non-small cell lung cancer who had a complete response to radiotherapy plus ipilimumab. In DNA, the CDR3 is TGTGCCAGCAGCGGTACAGGGGGCTCTTGGAGTGAAAAACTGTTTTTT. Translating gives CASSGTGGSWSEKLFF.